The text below deals with one T cell receptor beta chain. At least ten counts were recorded for this clone. What this receptor recognizes is not known. Within one base of it there is no much larger clone, and no base qualities were kept. What the treatment or condition label conveys for this sample: high-dose cyclophosphamide on days +3 and +4 as single-agent GVHD prophylaxis. For conditioning, the PTCy patients got busulfan and fludarabine, then a related or unrelated marrow graft, followed by cyclophosphamide on days +3 and +4. The PTCy-treated patients were enrolled in a prospective multi-institutional clinical trial. Peripheral blood and bone marrow mononuclear cells were isolated by Ficoll-Hypaque density centrifugation and were cryopreserved. The data were taken from a study of T cells after posttransplantation cyclophosphamide (TCRdb year 2016). Looking at the study overall: Using TRB sequencing, the study followed how the T cell repertoire rebuilt after myeloablative bone marrow transplantation with posttransplantation cyclophosphamide given as GVHD prophylaxis. Samples from a few dozen PTCy-treated patients, along with samples from roughly 15 of their related bone marrow donors, underwent antigen receptor sequencing. Blood from all 30 or so PTCy patients with 1-year posttransplant specimens was subjected to TRB sequencing. In 3 patients, TRB sequencing was also performed on up to about 3 more blood samples taken 2 to 5.2 years after transplant, and in 4 patients, pretransplant blood was also TRB-sequenced. Because TRA and TRB clonality correlated tightly in 8 to 10 samples, the subsequent TCR analyses were limited to TRB only. Public TRB sequences were compared against a database of over 3,000 sequences linked to responses to pathogens, tumor antigens, self-antigens and alloantigens. The paper's findings and limits, for the study overall: The TRB repertoires of T cells infiltrating skin or the GI tract showed only limited overlap with the TRB repertoires found in blood. At 1-2 months, donor-recipient similarity was low but rose over the first year, and the later blood repertoires were often dominated by donor CD8+ memory clones. Across about 49 patients, TRB clonality was highly associated with recipient CMV seropositivity and CMV reactivation, and PTCy diversity was similar to diversity in CNI/methotrexate controls.

Genomic DNA was used for TRB sequencing, which was performed with the immunoSEQ assay at survey resolution or with the hsTCRB kit. Per the original workflow: Initial read processing used immunoSEQ software, and repertoire analyses used the LymphoSeq R package. Clonality was computed as 1 minus normalized Shannon entropy, and a Gini coefficient was also calculated for each TRB dataset. To infer phenotypes in unsorted samples, TRB sequences from sorted subsets of the recipient or donor were mapped onto unsorted samples from the same recipient. TCRdb retrieved this table from immuneACCESS and kept in-frame rearrangements only. Not all clones are present; in checked studies, unresolved V genes account for under half, and no reason is known for the remainder. That table is the source of V, J and clone size, and D and trimming were worked out from the DNA. The data for this sample show more than 7,000 clones, each detected more than once. The ten largest make up 5.5% to 7.5% of the sample.

A distance of 15 bases separates the germline ends of V and J, which lose 2 bases and 7 bases respectively. CDR1 SGDLS and CDR2 YYNGEE are derived from the germline V gene. Taken from cysteine to phenylalanine, the CDR3 has 14 residues. Solely the CDR3 DNA is kept, with 42 bases framed from the first base. Sequencing was performed on PBMCs, taken after an allogeneic stem cell transplant with post-transplant cyclophosphamide. This TCR was sampled from a male patient aged 25-45 years who received an allogeneic stem cell transplant from an unrelated donor, was CMV-positive, and had acute and chronic GVHD. Donor T cells from the graft may be present among the T cells after a transplant. Recombination linked TRBV9 to TRBJ2-5; there is no confident call for the D gene. The CDR3 sequence is CASSVSGGSGTQYF. The DNA reads as follows: TGTGCCAGCAGCGTGAGTGGTGGGTCGGGGACCCAGTACTTC.